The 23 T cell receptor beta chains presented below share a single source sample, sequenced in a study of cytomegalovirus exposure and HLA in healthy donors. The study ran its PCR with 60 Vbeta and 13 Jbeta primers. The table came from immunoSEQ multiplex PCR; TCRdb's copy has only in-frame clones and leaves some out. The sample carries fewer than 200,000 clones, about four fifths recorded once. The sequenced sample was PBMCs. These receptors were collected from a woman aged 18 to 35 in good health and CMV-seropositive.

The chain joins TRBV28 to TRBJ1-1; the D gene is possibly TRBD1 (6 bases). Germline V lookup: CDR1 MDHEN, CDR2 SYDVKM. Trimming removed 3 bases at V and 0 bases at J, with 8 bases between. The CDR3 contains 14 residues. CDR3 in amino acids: CASSFRTVNTEAFF. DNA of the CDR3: TGTGCCAGCAGTTTTAGGACAGTGAACACTGAAGCTTTCTTT.

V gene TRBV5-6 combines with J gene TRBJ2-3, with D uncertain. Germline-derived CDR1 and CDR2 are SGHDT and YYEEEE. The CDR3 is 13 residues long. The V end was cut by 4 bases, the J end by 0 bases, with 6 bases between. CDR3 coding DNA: TGTGCCAGCAGCGTTACTAGCACAGATACGCAGTATTTT. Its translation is CASSVTSTDTQYF.

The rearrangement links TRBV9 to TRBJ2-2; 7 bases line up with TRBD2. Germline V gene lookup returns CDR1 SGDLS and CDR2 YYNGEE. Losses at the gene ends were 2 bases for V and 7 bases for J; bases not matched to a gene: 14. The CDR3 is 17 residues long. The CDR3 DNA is TGTGCCAGCAGCGTGCAGGTCCTGGGGGGGGAAGACGGGGAGCTGTTTTTT. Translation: CASSVQVLGGEDGELFF. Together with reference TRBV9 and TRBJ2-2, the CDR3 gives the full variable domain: DSGVTQTPKHLITATGQRVTLRCSPRSGDLSVYWYQQSLDQGLQFLIQYYNGEERAKGNILERFSAQQFPDLHSELNLSSLELGDSALYFCASSVQVLGGEDGELFFGEGSRLTVL.

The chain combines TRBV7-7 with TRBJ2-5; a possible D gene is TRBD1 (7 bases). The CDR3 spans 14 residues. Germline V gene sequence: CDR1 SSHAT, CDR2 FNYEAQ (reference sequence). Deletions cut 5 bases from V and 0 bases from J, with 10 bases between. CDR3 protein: CASSPGGYQETQYF. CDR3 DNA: TGTGCCAGCAGCCCAGGGGGGTACCAAGAGACCCAGTACTTC.

The CDR3 DNA reads TGTGCCAGCAGTCTCATAGCGGGGAATGAGCAGTTCTTC. It codes for CASSLIAGNEQFF. This chain uses TRBV6-5 with TRBJ2-1, with 8 bases aligning to TRBD2. Germline-derived CDR1 and CDR2 are MNHEY and SVGAGI. CDR3 length: 13 amino acids. V lost 5 bases, J lost 7 bases, and 4 bases stayed unmatched.

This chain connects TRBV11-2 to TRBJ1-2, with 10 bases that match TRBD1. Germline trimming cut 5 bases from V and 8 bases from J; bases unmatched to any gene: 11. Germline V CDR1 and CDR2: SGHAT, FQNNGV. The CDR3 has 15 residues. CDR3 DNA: TGTGCCAGCAGCCCACTGGACAGGGGGGAGTTCGGCTACACCTTC. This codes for CASSPLDRGEFGYTF.

The CDR3 is CASSDFSRQGDNQPQHF. CDR3 coding DNA: TGTGCCAGCAGTGATTTTTCGAGACAGGGGGACAATCAGCCCCAGCATTTT. The chain is built from TRBV6-1 and TRBJ1-5; 9 bases are shared with TRBD1. Germline V lookup: CDR1 MNHNS, CDR2 SASEGT. This CDR3 has 17 residues. The J segment lost 3 bases and the V segment lost 3 bases, leaving 9 bases of the junction unmatched.

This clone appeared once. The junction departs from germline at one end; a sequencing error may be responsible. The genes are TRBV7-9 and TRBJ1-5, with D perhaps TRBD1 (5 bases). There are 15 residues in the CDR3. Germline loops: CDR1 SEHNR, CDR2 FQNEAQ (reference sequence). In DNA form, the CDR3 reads TGTTCCAGCAGCTTAACCGGTCAGGGTAATCAGCCCCAGCATTTT. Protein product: CSSSLTGQGNQPQHF.

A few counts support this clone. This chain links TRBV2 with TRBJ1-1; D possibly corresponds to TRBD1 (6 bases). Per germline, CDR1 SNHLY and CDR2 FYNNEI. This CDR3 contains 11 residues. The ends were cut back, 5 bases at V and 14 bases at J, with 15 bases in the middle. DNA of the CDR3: TGTGCCAGCAGTCCCGACAGGAGATCGTTCTTT. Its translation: CASSPDRRSFF.

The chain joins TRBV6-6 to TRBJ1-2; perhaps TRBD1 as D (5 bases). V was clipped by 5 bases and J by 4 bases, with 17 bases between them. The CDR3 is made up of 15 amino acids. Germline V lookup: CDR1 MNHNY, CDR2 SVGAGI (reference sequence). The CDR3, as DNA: TGTGCCAGCAGTCTGGGGGGAACCCAAGGCTATGGCTACACCTTC. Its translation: CASSLGGTQGYGYTF.

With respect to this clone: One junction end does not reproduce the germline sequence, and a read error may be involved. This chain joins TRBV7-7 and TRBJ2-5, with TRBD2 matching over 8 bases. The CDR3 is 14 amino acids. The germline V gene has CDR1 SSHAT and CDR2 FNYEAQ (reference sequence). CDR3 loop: CASSQGLAGETQYF. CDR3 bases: TGTGCTAGCAGCCAAGGACTAGCCGGAGAGACCCAGTACTTC.

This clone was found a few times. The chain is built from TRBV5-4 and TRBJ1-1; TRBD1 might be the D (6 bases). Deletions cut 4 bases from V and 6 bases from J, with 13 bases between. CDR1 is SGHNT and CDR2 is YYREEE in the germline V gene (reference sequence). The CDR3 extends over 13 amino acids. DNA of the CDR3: TGTGCCAGCAGCCCTGACAGGTTGTCTGAAGCTTTCTTT. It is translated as CASSPDRLSEAFF.

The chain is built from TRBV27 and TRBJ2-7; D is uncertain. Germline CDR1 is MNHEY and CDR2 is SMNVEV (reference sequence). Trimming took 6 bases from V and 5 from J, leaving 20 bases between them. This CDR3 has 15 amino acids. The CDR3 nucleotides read TGTGCCAGCAGACCTACCGTCACCCGCATCCACGAGCAGTACTTC. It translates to CASRPTVTRIHEQYF.

The CDR3 DNA reads TGCAGTGCTGATTCCGGGACTGAAGCTTTCTTT. Protein: CSADSGTEAFF. This chain links TRBV20-1 with TRBJ1-1; D unclear. The germline V gene has CDR1 DFQATT and CDR2 SNEGSKA (reference sequence). The CDR3 consists of 11 residues. V was cut by 5 bases and J by 5 bases, with 9 bases left in between.

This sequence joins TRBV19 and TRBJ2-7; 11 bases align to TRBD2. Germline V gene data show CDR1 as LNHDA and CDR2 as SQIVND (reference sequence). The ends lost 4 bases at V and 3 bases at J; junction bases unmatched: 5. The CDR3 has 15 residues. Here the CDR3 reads CASSSLAGGLYEQYF. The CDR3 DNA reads TGTGCCAGTAGTAGCCTAGCGGGGGGACTCTACGAGCAGTACTTC.

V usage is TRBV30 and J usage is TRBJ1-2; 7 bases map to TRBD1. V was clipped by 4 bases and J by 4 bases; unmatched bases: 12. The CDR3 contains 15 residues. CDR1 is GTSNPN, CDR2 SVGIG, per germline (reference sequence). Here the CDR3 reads CAWTQGMTGSYGYTF. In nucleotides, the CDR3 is TGTGCCTGGACCCAGGGGATGACAGGGAGCTATGGCTACACCTTC.

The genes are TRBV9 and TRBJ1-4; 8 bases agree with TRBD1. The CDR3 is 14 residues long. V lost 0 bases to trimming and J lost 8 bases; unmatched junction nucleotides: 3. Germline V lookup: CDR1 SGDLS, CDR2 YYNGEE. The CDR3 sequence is CASSVVAGGEKLFF. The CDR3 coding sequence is TGTGCCAGCAGCGTAGTGGCAGGGGGCGAAAAACTGTTTTTT.

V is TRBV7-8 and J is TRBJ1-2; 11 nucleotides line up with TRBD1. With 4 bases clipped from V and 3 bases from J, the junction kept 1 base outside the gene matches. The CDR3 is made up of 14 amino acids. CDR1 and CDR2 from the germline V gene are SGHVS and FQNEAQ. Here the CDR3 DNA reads TGTGCCAGCAGCTCGGGACAGGGGGACTATGGCTACACCTTC. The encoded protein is CASSSGQGDYGYTF.

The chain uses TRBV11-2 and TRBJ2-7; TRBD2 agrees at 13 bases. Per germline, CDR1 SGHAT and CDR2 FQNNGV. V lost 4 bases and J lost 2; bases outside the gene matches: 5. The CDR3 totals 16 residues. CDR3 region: CASSSTSGGPTYEQYF. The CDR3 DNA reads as TGTGCCAGCAGCTCGACTAGCGGGGGGCCCACCTACGAGCAGTACTTC.

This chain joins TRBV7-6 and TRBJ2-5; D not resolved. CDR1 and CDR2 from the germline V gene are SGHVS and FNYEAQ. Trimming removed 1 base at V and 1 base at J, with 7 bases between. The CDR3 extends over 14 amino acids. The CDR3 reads CASSLEETQETQYF. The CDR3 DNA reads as TGTGCCAGCAGCTTAGAGGAGACCCAAGAGACCCAGTACTTC.

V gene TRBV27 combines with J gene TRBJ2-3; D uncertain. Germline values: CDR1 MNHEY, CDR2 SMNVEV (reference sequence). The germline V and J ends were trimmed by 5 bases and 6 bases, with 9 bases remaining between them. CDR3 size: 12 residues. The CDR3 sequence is CASSPGSDTQYF. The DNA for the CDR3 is TGTGCCAGCAGTCCAGGATCCGATACGCAGTATTTT.

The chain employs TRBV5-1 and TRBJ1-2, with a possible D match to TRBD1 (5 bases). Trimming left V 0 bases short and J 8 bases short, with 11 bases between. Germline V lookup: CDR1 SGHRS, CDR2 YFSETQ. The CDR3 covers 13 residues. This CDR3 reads CASSLVRGAGYTF. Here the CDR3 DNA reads TGCGCCAGCAGCTTGGTTAGGGGCGCGGGCTACACCTTC.

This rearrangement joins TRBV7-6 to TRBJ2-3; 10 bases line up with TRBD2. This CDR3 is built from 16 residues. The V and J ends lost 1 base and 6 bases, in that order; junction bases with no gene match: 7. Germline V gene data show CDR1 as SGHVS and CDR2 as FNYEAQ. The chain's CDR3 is CASSLVVAGGWDTQYF. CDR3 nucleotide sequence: TGTGCCAGCAGCTTAGTTGTAGCGGGGGGTTGGGATACGCAGTATTTT.